This passage covers 28 T cell receptor beta chains from one sample sequenced in a study of blood T cell repertoires in COVID-19. Using immunoSEQ multiplex PCR, the repertoire was profiled, and TCRdb retains in-frame clones only, with some absent. The table records some 120,000 clones, roughly 79% of them present only once. The source material was peripheral blood. The receptors here all came from a man aged 65 to 79 with active or convalescent COVID-19.

The chain couples TRBV9 to TRBJ1-1; TRBD1 might be the D (6 bases). Deletions cut 2 bases from V and 5 bases from J, with 10 bases between. The CDR3 is 13 amino acids. Germline CDR1 SGDLS, CDR2 YYNGEE. The DNA of the CDR3 is TGTGCCAGCAGCGTGGGCAGGGGTACTGAAGCTTTCTTT. Protein: CASSVGRGTEAFF.

The chain links TRBV30 to TRBJ1-4; D is unresolved. Between the trimmed V and J ends, which lost 0 bases and 12 bases, there was a span of 8 bases. CDR3 size: 11 residues. Germline values: CDR1 GTSNPN, CDR2 SVGIG (reference sequence). CDR3 protein: CAWSVRSELFF. As DNA, the CDR3 is TGTGCCTGGAGTGTACGGTCCGAACTGTTTTTT. Full variable domain (rest looked up from reference TRBV30 and TRBJ1-4): SQTIHQWPATLVQPVGSPLSLECTVEGTSNPNLYWYRQAAGRGLQLLFYSVGIGQISSEVPQNLSASRPQDRQFILSSKKLLLSDSGFYLCAWSVRSELFFGSGTQLSVL.

This clone was counted ten times or more. V gene TRBV19 combines with J gene TRBJ2-5; TRBD1 matches at 8 bases. Germline CDR1 LNHDA, CDR2 SQIVND (reference sequence). After removal of 6 bases from V and 0 bases from J, the junction contained 9 bases not matched to a gene. The CDR3 extends over 16 amino acids. CDR3 nucleotide sequence: TGTGCCAGTAGCCAACCGGGACAGGCCAACCAAGAGACCCAGTACTTC. This codes for CASSQPGQANQETQYF. Drawing the rest from reference TRBV19 and TRBJ2-5, the complete variable domain is DGGITQSPKYLFRKEGQNVTLSCEQNLNHDAMYWYRQDPGQGLRLIYYSQIVNDFQKGDIAEGYSVSREKKESFPLTVTSAQKNPTAFYLCASSQPGQANQETQYFGPGTRLLVL.

The CDR3 protein is CASSFTGTREYEQYF. The CDR3 region has the DNA TGCGCCAGCAGCTTCACCGGGACTAGGGAATACGAGCAGTACTTC. V gene TRBV5-1 combines with J gene TRBJ2-7, with 8 bases fitting TRBD2. The germline V gene has CDR1 SGHRS and CDR2 YFSETQ. This CDR3 is built from 15 residues. Losses at the gene ends were 2 bases for V and 4 bases for J; bases not matched to a gene: 8.

The J gene is TRBJ2-5, the V gene TRBV5-6, with D tentatively TRBD2 (5 bases). V dropped 1 base and J dropped 5 bases, with 9 bases sitting between them. CDR3 length: 13 amino acids. CDR1 is SGHDT and CDR2 is YYEEEE in the germline V gene. CDR3 amino acids: CASSLRTGETQYF. The CDR3 nucleotides are TGTGCCAGCAGCTTGCGTACGGGGGAGACCCAGTACTTC.

This clone is a singleton in its sample. This chain connects TRBV15 to TRBJ2-5, with 10 bases lining up with TRBD2. There are 15 residues in the CDR3. Germline values: CDR1 LNHNV, CDR2 YYDKDF (reference sequence). Trimming removed 5 bases from V and 2 bases from J; junction bases left unmatched: 5. CDR3: CATSPGTSAQETQYF. CDR3 nucleotides: TGTGCCACCAGCCCGGGGACTAGCGCGCAAGAGACCCAGTACTTC. Complete variable domain (other parts from reference TRBV15 and TRBJ2-5): DAMVIQNPRYQVTQFGKPVTLSCSQTLNHNVMYWYQQKSSQAPKLLFHYYDKDFNNEADTPDNFQSRRPNTSFCFLDIRSPGLGDTAMYLCATSPGTSAQETQYFGPGTRLLVL.

The chain is built from TRBV11-3 and TRBJ2-1; 7 bases line up with TRBD1. Germline loops: CDR1 SGHNT, CDR2 YENEEA. The CDR3 is made up of 14 amino acids. The V segment lost 6 bases and the J segment 3 bases; nucleotides outside the gene matches: 5. The CDR3: CASSQTGNYNEQFF. In nucleotides, the CDR3 is TGTGCCAGCAGTCAGACAGGGAACTACAATGAGCAGTTCTTC.

V usage is TRBV10-2 and J usage is TRBJ2-3; D not certain. The length of the CDR3 is 17 residues. The germline V gene encodes CDR1 WSHSY and CDR2 SAAADI. V dropped 8 bases and J dropped 3 bases, with 24 bases sitting between them. The CDR3 region is CASRVAHGKLRTDTQYF. The DNA of the CDR3 is TGCGCCAGCCGGGTGGCCCACGGAAAACTGAGAACAGATACGCAGTATTTT.

The V call is TRBV29-1, the J call TRBJ1-1, with a possible D match to TRBD1 (6 bases). The germline gives CDR1 SQVTM, CDR2 ANQGSEA. V was shortened by 4 bases and J by 0 bases, with 12 bases between the two germline ends. This CDR3 is 14 amino acids long. For the CDR3, the DNA is TGCAGCGTTGCTCAACAGGGATTGAACACTGAAGCTTTCTTT. This encodes CSVAQQGLNTEAFF.

This clone has just one count. V usage is TRBV5-1 and J usage is TRBJ2-5, with D tentatively TRBD2 (6 bases). In germline, CDR1 is SGHRS, CDR2 YFSETQ. There are 15 residues in the CDR3. V gave up 0 bases and J gave up 0 bases, with 9 bases separating them. This CDR3 reads CASSLGSGNQETQYF. CDR3 sequence (DNA): TGCGCCAGCAGCTTGGGTAGCGGAAACCAAGAGACCCAGTACTTC.

This clone occurred once. The rearrangement links TRBV30 to TRBJ2-7; 8 bases agree with TRBD1. Germline values: CDR1 GTSNPN, CDR2 SVGIG (reference sequence). The CDR3 runs to 13 residues. V trimming: 3 bases; J trimming: 0 bases; junction bases outside the gene matches: 1. In nucleotides, the CDR3 is TGTGCCTGGAGGGACAGGGCCTCCTACGAGCAGTACTTC. This sequence encodes CAWRDRASYEQYF.

The DNA for the CDR3 is TGTGCCAGCAGGGTCCAATTGAGTTACGACGAGCAGTACTTC. This translates into CASRVQLSYDEQYF. The chain uses TRBV27 and TRBJ2-7; D not certain. With 6 bases removed from V and 5 bases from J, the gap between germline ends came to 17 bases. From germline, CDR1 is MNHEY and CDR2 SMNVEV (reference sequence). The CDR3 contains 14 residues.

The sample holds one count of this clone. The chain has TRBV2 and TRBJ2-1; tentative D call: TRBD1 (6 bases). Trimming left V 6 bases short and J 8 bases short, with 14 bases between. The CDR3 runs to 13 residues. CDR1 is SNHLY, CDR2 FYNNEI, per germline. The CDR3 DNA follows: TGTGCCAGCAGACAGGGTAGTGGGTATGAGCAGTTCTTC. Its translation: CASRQGSGYEQFF. Together with reference TRBV2 and TRBJ2-1, the CDR3 gives the full variable domain: EPEVTQTPSHQVTQMGQEVILRCVPISNHLYFYWYRQILGQKVEFLVSFYNNEISEKSEIFDDQFSVERPDGSNFTLKIRSTKLEDSAMYFCASRQGSGYEQFFGPGTRLTVL.

The chain links TRBV6-6 to TRBJ2-7; 10 bases agree with TRBD1. V lost 7 bases and J lost 5; bases outside the gene matches: 2. This CDR3 is built from 12 residues. Germline V lookup: CDR1 MNHNY, CDR2 SVGAGI (reference sequence). CDR3: CASMTGGNEQYF. As DNA, the CDR3 is TGTGCCAGCATGACAGGGGGCAACGAGCAGTACTTC.

This rearrangement joins TRBV5-1 to TRBJ1-1; 7 bases are shared with TRBD1. Germline CDR1 is SGHRS and CDR2 is YFSETQ. Trimming at V came to 3 bases and at J to 6 bases, leaving 14 bases not matched to a gene. The CDR3 contains 16 residues. Here the CDR3 reads CASSSSPRTGGSEAFF. CDR3 DNA sequence: TGCGCCAGCAGCTCTTCCCCCAGGACAGGCGGGTCTGAAGCTTTCTTT.

V usage is TRBV7-8 and J usage is TRBJ1-1; D is unclear. The germline V gene has CDR1 SGHVS and CDR2 FQNEAQ. The CDR3 covers 14 residues. V dropped 1 base and J dropped 4 bases, with 10 bases sitting between them. Here the CDR3 reads CASSLVSGSTEAFF. The CDR3 nucleotides read TGTGCCAGCAGCTTAGTTTCCGGGTCCACTGAAGCTTTCTTT.

CDR3 DNA: TGTGCCAGCTCAAACGACAGAAATCAGCCCCAGCATTTT. This sequence encodes CASSNDRNQPQHF. The chain has TRBV18 and TRBJ1-5; possibly TRBD1 for D (5 bases). V was trimmed by 5 bases and J by 4 bases, leaving 9 bases between them. This CDR3 has 13 amino acids. Germline V gives CDR1 KGHSH, CDR2 LQKENI.

The chain is built from TRBV5-1 and TRBJ2-5; D might be TRBD2 (6 bases). The CDR3 is made up of 15 amino acids. CDR1 SGHRS and CDR2 YFSETQ come from the germline V gene. V was trimmed by 1 base and J by 4 bases, leaving 14 bases between them. CDR3 DNA: TGCGCCAGCAGCTTGAGTCGCGGGGACCGAGAGACCCAGTACTTC. Translation: CASSLSRGDRETQYF.

This sequence joins TRBV18 and TRBJ2-2, with a possible D match to TRBD1 (6 bases). Germline V gene data show CDR1 as KGHSH and CDR2 as LQKENI. The CDR3 is 15 amino acids. Trimming removed 5 bases at V and 3 bases at J, with 13 bases between. CDR3 in amino acids: CASSEAGADTGELFF. The CDR3 nucleotides read TGTGCCAGCTCAGAGGCAGGGGCCGACACCGGGGAGCTGTTTTTT. The whole variable domain, remainder taken from reference TRBV18 and TRBJ2-2, is NAGVMQNPRHLVRRRGQEARLRCSPMKGHSHVYWYRQLPEEGLKFMVYLQKENIIDESGMPKERFSAEFPKEGPSILRIQQVVRGDSAAYFCASSEAGADTGELFFGEGSRLTVL.

J is TRBJ1-3 and V is TRBV3-1 (or the pseudogene TRBV3-2); the D gene is possibly TRBD1 (6 bases). Germline values: CDR1 LGHDT, CDR2 YNNKEL (reference sequence). There are 18 residues in the CDR3. Trimming took off 4 bases at V and 0 bases at J, with 19 bases between the two ends. The CDR3 region has the DNA TGTGCCAGCAGCCGTACGCCGGGACAACGGTTCTCTGGAAACACCATATATTTT. Amino acids: CASSRTPGQRFSGNTIYF.

The V gene is TRBV7-3, the J gene TRBJ2-7; D gene ambiguous. CDR1 SGHTA and CDR2 FQGTGA come from the germline V gene. The CDR3 loop spans 12 amino acids. V lost 5 bases to trimming and J lost 5 bases, with 10 bases between them. The CDR3: CASSLRKNEQYF. As DNA, the CDR3 is TGTGCCAGCAGCCTTCGTAAAAACGAGCAGTACTTC. Full variable domain (remainder filled in from reference TRBV7-3 and TRBJ2-7): GAGVSQTPSNKVTEKGKYVELRCDPISGHTALYWYRQSLGQGPEFLIYFQGTGAADDSGLPNDRFFAVRPEGSVSTLKIQRTERGDSAVYLCASSLRKNEQYFGPGTRLTVT.

The chain is built from TRBV6-6 and TRBJ2-2; 7 bases are a match to TRBD1. The V gene end was trimmed by 6 bases and the J gene end by 3 bases; junction bases not matched to a gene: 7. The CDR3 has 15 amino acids. Germline V lookup: CDR1 MNHNY, CDR2 SVGAGI (reference sequence). The CDR3 is CASSLDRSHTGELFF. CDR3 DNA sequence: TGTGCCAGCAGCCTGGACAGGTCTCACACCGGGGAGCTGTTTTTT.

This clone is labeled as medium-sized. The chain employs TRBV29-1 and TRBJ2-7; D unresolved. Germline lookup yields CDR1 SQVTM and CDR2 ANQGSEA. V was shortened by 4 bases and J by 5 bases, with 12 bases between the two germline ends. This CDR3 comprises 12 residues. For the CDR3, the DNA is TGCAGCGTTGTGGGTAGCTACCACGAGCAGTACTTC. This translates into CSVVGSYHEQYF.

J is TRBJ2-5 and V is TRBV11-1; D gene unclear. Between the trimmed V and J ends, which lost 2 bases and 0 bases, there was a span of 10 bases. Per the germline V gene, CDR1 is SGHAT and CDR2 is FQDESV (reference sequence). This CDR3 is 15 amino acids long. CDR3 loop: CASSLSPRYQETQYF. CDR3 DNA: TGTGCCAGCAGCTTAAGCCCCAGGTACCAAGAGACCCAGTACTTC. The variable domain in full, completed from reference TRBV11-1 and TRBJ2-5, reads EAEVAQSPRYKITEKSQAVAFWCDPISGHATLYWYRQILGQGPELLVQFQDESVVDDSQLPKDRFSAERLKGVDSTLKIQPAELGDSAMYLCASSLSPRYQETQYFGPGTRLLVL.

The genes are TRBV18 and TRBJ2-3; D remains unclear. CDR3 length: 14 amino acids. The ends were cut back, 4 bases at V and 2 bases at J, with 10 bases in the middle. CDR1 and CDR2 (germline): KGHSH, LQKENI. Here the CDR3 reads CASSRTQTTDTQYF. The CDR3 bases are TGTGCCAGCTCACGTACACAGACCACAGATACGCAGTATTTT.

CDR3 region: CATSREPGGRGDTQYF. The CDR3 DNA follows: TGTGCCACCAGCAGAGAACCGGGAGGGCGGGGAGATACGCAGTATTTT. V and J are TRBV15 and TRBJ2-3, with 8 bases matching TRBD2. Trimming at V came to 0 bases and at J to 5 bases, leaving 7 bases not matched to a gene. Germline V gives CDR1 LNHNV, CDR2 YYDKDF (reference sequence). The CDR3 covers 16 residues.

This sequence joins TRBV7-2 and TRBJ2-1; D possibly corresponds to TRBD1 (7 bases). The CDR3 totals 16 residues. Trimming shortened V by 5 bases and J by 4 bases, and 18 bases separated the two germline ends. Germline lookup yields CDR1 SGHTA and CDR2 FQGNSA. DNA of the CDR3: TGTGCCAGCAGCCCCCGAGGGGGCGGGGTATACAATGAGCAGTTCTTC. This codes for CASSPRGGGVYNEQFF. The full variable domain, rest sourced from reference TRBV7-2 and TRBJ2-1, is GAGVSQSPSNKVTEKGKDVELRCDPISGHTALYWYRQSLGQGLEFLIYFQGNSAPDKSGLPSDRFSAERTGGSVSTLTIQRTQQEDSAVYLCASSPRGGGVYNEQFFGPGTRLTVL.

The rearrangement uses TRBV2 and TRBJ1-1; a weak D match, TRBD1 (6 bases). The germline gives CDR1 SNHLY, CDR2 FYNNEI. V shed 9 bases and J shed 5 bases, with 16 bases lying between them. CDR3 length: 13 amino acids. CDR3 DNA: TGTGCCAGACTAGGGGGGGCCTGGACTGAAGCTTTCTTT. It encodes CARLGGAWTEAFF.